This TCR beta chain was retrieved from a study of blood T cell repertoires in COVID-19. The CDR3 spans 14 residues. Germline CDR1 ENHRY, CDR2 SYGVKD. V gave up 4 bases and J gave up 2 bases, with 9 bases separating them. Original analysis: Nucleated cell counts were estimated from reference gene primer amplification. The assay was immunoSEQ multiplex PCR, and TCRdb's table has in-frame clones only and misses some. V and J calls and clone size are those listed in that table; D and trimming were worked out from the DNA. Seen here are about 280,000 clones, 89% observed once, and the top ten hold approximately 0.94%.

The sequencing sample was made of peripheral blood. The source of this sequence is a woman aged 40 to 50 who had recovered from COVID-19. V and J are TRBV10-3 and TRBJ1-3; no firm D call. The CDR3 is CAISGAGTGNTIYF. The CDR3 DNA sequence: TGTGCCATCAGTGGTGCAGGCACTGGAAACACCATATATTTT.